Each of the 5 T cell receptor beta chains below was sequenced from the same sample in a study of CD8+ T cells in alopecia areata (dated by TCRdb to between 2017 and 2018). The time point label, read with the paper, signifies: more than 3 weeks on oral tofacitinib. The treatment or condition label here, explained by the study, means: oral pan-JAK inhibitor, 5-10 mg twice daily. The library relied on the immunoSEQ multiplex PCR assay. For TCR sequencing, RNA was extracted from every sample and reverse transcribed into cDNA to serve as template. The table comes from immuneACCESS by way of TCRdb, which keeps in-frame sequences with V and J called. Part of the clones is missing from these tables; in studies checked, under half for an unresolved V gene and the rest for unknown reasons. In this sample the table shows 200,000 to 250,000 clones, 64% of which occur a single time. Of the sample, 4% to 5% is held by the ten largest clones.

Source: CD4+ T cells sorted from blood, taken at week 4, from a patient treated with tofacitinib. The origin of the receptors is a human donor with alopecia areata.

This clone was found a few times. Distinct nucleotide sequences in the sample also encode this CDR3. This chain links TRBV29-1 with TRBJ1-1; perhaps TRBD1 as D (6 bases). CDR1 is SQVTM, CDR2 ANQGSEA, per germline. The CDR3 loop spans 12 amino acids. Trimming removed 4 bases at V and 3 bases at J, with 9 bases between. In DNA, the CDR3 is TGCAGCGTTGCGAGGGGGGACACTGAAGCTTTCTTT. It translates to CSVARGDTEAFF.

The V call is TRBV5-1, the J call TRBJ2-1; 11 bases line up with TRBD1. CDR3 length: 15 amino acids. Germline trimming cut 1 base from V and 7 bases from J; bases unmatched to any gene: 4. From germline, CDR1 is SGHRS and CDR2 YFSETQ. For the CDR3, the DNA is TGCGCCAGCAGCTTGACCGGACAGGGGGCGAATGAGCAGTTCTTC. Its protein is CASSLTGQGANEQFF.

The J gene is TRBJ1-2, the V gene TRBV5-6; perhaps TRBD1 as D (6 bases). Trimming shortened V by 1 base and J by 4 bases, and 11 bases separated the two germline ends. Germline V gene lookup returns CDR1 SGHDT and CDR2 YYEEEE. The CDR3 is 14 amino acids. The CDR3 reads CASSLSGGIYGYTF. In DNA form, the CDR3 reads TGTGCCAGCAGCTTGTCCGGGGGCATCTATGGCTACACCTTC.

In this sample, this clone turned up a few times. J is TRBJ2-7 and V is TRBV29-1, with unresolved D. V dropped 1 base and J dropped 6 bases, with 10 bases sitting between them. The CDR3 loop spans 12 amino acids. Germline CDR1 is SQVTM and CDR2 is ANQGSEA. This CDR3 is CSVEVSGFEQYF. The CDR3 nucleotides are TGCAGCGTTGAAGTATCCGGGTTCGAGCAGTACTTC.

V and J are TRBV5-4 and TRBJ1-1; D call uncertain. The germline V gene encodes CDR1 SGHNT and CDR2 YYREEE (reference sequence). This CDR3 is 13 amino acids long. The V gene lost 3 bases and the J gene lost 5 bases, with 11 bases spanning the gap. The CDR3 loop is CASSYGSHTEAFF. CDR3 nucleotides: TGTGCCAGCAGCTACGGGTCCCATACTGAAGCTTTCTTT.